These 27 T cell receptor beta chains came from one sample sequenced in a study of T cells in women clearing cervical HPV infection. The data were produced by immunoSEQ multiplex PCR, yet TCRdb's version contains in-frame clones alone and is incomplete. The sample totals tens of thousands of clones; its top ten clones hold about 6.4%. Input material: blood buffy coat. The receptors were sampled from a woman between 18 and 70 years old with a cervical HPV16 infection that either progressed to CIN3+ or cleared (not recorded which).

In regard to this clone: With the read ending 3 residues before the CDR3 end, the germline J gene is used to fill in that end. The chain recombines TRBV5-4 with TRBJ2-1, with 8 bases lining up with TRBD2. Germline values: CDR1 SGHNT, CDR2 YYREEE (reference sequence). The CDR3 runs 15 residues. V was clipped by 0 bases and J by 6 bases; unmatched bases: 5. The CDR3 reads CASSLAASGSNEQFF. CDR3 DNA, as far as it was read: TGTGCCAGCAGCTTGGCGGCTAGCGGGTCCAATGAG.

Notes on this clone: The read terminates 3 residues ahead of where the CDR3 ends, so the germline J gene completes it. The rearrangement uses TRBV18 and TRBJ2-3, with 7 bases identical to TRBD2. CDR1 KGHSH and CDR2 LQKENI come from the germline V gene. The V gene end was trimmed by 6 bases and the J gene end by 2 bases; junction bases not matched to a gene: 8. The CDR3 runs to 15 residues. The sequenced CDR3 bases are TGTGCCAGCTCGTTGGGCCGGGGGGACACAGATACG. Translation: CASSLGRGDTDT. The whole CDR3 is CASSLGRGDTDTQYF.

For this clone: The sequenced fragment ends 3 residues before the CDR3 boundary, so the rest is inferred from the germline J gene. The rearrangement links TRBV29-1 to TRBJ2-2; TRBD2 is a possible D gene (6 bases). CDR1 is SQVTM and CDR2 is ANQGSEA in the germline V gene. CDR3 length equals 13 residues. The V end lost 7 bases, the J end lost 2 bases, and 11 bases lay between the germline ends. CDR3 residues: CSAWGDNTGELFF. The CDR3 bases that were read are TGCAGCGCTTGGGGGGATAACACCGGGGAG.

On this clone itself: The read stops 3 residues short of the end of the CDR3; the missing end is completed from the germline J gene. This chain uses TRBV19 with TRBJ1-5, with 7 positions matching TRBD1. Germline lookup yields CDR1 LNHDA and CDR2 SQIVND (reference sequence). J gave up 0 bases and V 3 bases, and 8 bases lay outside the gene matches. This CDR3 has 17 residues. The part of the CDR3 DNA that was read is TGTGCCAGTAGTATCGGCAGGGGGGCGAGTAGCAATCAGCCC. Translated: CASSIGRGASSNQP. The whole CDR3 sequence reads CASSIGRGASSNQPQHF.

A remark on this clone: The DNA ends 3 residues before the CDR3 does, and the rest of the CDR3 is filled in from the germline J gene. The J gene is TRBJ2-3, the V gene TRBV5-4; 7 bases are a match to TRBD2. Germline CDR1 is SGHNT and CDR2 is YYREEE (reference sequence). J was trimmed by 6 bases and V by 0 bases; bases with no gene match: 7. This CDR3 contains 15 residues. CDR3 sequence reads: CASSLDRRGVDTQYF. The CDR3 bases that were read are TGTGCCAGCAGCTTGGACCGACGGGGGGTGGATACG.

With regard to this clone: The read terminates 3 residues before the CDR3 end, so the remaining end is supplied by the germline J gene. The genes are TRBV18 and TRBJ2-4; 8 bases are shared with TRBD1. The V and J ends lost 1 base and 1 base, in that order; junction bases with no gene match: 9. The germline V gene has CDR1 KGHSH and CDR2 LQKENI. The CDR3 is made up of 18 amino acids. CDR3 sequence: CASSPLQPRQGAKNIQYF. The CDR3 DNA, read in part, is TGTGCCAGCTCACCACTCCAACCGAGACAGGGGGCCAAAAACATT.

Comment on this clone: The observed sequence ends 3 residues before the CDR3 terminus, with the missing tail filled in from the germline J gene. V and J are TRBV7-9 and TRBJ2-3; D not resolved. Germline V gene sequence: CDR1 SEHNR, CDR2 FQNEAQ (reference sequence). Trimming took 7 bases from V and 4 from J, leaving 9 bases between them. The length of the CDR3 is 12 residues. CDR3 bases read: TGTGCCAGCACAAATAGTCCAGATACG. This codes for CASTNSPDT. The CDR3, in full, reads CASTNSPDTQYF.

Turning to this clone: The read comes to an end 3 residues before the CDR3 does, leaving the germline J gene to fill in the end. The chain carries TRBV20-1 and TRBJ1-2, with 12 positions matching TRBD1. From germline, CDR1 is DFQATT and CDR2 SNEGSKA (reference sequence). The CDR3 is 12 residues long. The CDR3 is CSAGDRGQGYTF. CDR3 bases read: TGCAGTGCTGGGGACAGGGGGCAGGGC.

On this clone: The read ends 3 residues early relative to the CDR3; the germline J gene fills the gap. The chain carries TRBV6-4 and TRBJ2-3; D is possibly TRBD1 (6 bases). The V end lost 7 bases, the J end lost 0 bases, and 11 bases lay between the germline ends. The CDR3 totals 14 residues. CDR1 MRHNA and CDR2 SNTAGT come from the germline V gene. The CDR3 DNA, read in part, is TGTGCCAGCATTTCCCAGGGGAGCACAGATACG. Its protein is CASISQGSTDT. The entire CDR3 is CASISQGSTDTQYF.

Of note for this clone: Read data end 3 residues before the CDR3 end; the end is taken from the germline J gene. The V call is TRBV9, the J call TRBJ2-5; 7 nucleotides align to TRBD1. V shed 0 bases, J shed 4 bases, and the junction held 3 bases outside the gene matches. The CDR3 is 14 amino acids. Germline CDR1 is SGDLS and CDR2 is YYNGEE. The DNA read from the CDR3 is TGTGCCAGCAGCGTAGGAGGGGGCGCAGAGACC. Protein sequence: CASSVGGGAET. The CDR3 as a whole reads CASSVGGGAETQYF.

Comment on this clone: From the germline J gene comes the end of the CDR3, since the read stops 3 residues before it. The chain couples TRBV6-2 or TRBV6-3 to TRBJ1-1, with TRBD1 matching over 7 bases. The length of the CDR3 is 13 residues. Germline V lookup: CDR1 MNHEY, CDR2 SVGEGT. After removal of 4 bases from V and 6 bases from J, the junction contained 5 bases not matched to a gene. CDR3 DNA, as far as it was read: TGTGCCAGCAGTTTCGACAGGGTATCTGAA. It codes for CASSFDRVSE. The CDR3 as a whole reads CASSFDRVSEAFF.

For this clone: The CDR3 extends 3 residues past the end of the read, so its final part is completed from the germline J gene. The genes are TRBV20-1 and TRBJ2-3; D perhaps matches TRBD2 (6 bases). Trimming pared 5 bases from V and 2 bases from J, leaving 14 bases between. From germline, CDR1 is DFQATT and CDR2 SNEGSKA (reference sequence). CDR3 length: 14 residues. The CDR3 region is CSAHPPGDTDTQYF. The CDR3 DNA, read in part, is TGCAGTGCTCATCCCCCGGGGGACACAGATACG.

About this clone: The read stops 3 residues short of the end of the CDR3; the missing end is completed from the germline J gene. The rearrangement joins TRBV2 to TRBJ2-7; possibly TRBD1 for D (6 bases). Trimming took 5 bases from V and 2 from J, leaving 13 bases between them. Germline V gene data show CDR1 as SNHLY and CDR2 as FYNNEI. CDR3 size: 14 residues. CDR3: CASSHRDKPYEQYF. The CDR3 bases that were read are TGTGCCAGCAGTCACCGGGACAAACCCTACGAG. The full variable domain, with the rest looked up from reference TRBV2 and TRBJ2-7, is EPEVTQTPSHQVTQMGQEVILRCVPISNHLYFYWYRQILGQKVEFLVSFYNNEISEKSEIFDDQFSVERPDGSNFTLKIRSTKLEDSAMYFCASSHRDKPYEQYFGPGTRLTVT.

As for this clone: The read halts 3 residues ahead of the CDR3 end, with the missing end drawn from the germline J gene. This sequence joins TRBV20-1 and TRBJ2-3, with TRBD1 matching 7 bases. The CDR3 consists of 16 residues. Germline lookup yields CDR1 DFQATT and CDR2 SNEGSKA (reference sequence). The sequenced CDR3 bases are TGCAGTGCTAGACCTGGGGGACAGATGGGTACAGCGGCG. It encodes CSARPGGQMGTAA. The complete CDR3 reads CSARPGGQMGTAAQYF.

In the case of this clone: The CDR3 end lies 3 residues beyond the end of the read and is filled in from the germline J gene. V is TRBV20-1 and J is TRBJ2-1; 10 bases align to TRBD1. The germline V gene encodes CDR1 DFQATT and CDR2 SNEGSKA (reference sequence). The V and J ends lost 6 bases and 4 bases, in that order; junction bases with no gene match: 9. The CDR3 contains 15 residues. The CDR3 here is CSATFLGQGYNEQFF. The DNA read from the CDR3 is TGCAGTGCCACGTTTTTGGGACAGGGGTACAATGAG.

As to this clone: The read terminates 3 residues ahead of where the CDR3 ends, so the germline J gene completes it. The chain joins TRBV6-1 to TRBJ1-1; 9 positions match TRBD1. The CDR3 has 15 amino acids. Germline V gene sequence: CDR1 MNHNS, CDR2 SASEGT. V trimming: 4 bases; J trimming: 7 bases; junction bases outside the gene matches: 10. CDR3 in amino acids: CASSVRTGESGEAFF. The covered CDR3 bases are TGTGCCAGCAGTGTCCGGACAGGGGAGTCGGGTGAA.

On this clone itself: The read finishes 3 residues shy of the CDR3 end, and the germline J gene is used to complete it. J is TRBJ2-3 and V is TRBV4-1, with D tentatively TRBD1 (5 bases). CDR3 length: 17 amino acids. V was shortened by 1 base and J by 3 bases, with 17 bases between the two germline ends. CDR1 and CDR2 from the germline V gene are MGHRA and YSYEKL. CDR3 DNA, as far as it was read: TGCGCCAGCAGCCAAGTCCCTAAGGGGCCAACAACAGATACG. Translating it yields CASSQVPKGPTTDT. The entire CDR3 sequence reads CASSQVPKGPTTDTQYF.

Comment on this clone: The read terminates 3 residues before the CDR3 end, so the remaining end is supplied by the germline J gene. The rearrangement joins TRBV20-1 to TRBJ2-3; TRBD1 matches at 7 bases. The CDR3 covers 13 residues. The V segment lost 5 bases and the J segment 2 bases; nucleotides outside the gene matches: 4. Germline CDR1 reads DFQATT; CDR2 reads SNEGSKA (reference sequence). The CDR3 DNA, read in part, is TGCAGTGCTCAGGGGGATCTCACAGATACG. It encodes CSAQGDLTDT. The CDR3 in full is CSAQGDLTDTQYF.

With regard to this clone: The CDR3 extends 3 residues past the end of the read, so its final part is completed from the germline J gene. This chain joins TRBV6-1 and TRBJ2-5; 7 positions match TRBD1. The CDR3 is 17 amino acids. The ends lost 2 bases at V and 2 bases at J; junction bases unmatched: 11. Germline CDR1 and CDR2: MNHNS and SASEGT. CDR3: CASSESRAGQAQETQYF. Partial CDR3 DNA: TGTGCCAGCAGTGAATCGAGGGCCGGACAGGCGCAAGAGACC.

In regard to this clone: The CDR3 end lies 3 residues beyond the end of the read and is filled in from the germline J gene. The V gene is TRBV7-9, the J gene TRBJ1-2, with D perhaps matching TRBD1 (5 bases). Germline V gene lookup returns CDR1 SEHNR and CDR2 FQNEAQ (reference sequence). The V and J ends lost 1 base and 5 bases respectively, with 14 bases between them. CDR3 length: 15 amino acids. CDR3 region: CASSLDEGLGYGYTF. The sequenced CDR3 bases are TGTGCCAGCAGCTTAGATGAGGGGCTGGGATATGGC.

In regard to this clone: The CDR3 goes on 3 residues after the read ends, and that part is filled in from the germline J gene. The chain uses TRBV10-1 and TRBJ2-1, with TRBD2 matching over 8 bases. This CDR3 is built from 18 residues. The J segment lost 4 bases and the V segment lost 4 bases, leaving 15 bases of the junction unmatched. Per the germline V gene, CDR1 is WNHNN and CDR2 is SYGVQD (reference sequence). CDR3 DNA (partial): TGCGCCAGCAGTGGAGGAGTGGCGGGGGGCACCCTTTACAATGAG. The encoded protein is CASSGGVAGGTLYNE. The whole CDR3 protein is CASSGGVAGGTLYNEQFF.

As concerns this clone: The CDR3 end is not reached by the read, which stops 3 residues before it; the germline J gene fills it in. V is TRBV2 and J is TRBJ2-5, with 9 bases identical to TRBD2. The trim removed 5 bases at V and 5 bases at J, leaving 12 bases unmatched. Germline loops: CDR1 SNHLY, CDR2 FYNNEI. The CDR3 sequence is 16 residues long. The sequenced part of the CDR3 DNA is TGTGCCAGCAGTACAAGGCGGGGGGGCCTTCACGAGACC. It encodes CASSTRRGGLHET. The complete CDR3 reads CASSTRRGGLHETQYF.

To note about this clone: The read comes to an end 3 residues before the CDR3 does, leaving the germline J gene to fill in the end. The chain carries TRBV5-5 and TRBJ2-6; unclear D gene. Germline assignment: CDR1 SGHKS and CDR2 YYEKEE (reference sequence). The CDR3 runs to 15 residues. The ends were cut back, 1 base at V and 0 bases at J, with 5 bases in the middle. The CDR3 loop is CASSLRASGANVLTF. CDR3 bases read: TGTGCCAGCAGCTTGCGCGCCTCTGGGGCCAACGTC.

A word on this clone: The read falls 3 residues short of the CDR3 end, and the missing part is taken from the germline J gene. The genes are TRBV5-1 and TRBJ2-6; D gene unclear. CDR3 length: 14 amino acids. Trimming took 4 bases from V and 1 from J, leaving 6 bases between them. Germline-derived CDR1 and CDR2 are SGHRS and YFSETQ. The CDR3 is CASSPQSGANVLTF. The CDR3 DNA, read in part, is TGCGCCAGCAGCCCTCAGTCTGGGGCCAACGTC.

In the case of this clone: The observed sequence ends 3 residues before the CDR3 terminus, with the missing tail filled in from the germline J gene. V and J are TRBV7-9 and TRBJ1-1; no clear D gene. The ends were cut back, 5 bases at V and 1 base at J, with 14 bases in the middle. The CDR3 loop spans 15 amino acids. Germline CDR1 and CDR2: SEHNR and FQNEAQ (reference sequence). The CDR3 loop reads CASSVTDGWNTEAFF. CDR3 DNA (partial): TGTGCCAGCAGCGTCACAGACGGATGGAACACTGAA.

The CDR3 reads CSVVTAADYNEQFF. The part of the CDR3 DNA that was read is TGCAGCGTGGTGACAGCCGCCGATTACAATGAG. The chain couples TRBV29-1 to TRBJ2-1, with D possibly TRBD1 on 5 matching bases. The read terminates 3 residues ahead of where the CDR3 ends, so the germline J gene completes it. Trimming left V 6 bases short and J 4 bases short, with 16 bases between. Germline V gene data show CDR1 as SQVTM and CDR2 as ANQGSEA. There are 14 residues in the CDR3.

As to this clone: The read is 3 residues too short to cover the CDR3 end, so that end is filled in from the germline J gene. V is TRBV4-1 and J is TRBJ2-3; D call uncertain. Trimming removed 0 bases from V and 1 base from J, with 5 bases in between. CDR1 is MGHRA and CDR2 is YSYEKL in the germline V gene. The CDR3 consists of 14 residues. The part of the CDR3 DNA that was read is TGCGCCAGCAGCCAAGATGGCCGCACAGATACG. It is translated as CASSQDGRTDT. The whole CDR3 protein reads CASSQDGRTDTQYF.